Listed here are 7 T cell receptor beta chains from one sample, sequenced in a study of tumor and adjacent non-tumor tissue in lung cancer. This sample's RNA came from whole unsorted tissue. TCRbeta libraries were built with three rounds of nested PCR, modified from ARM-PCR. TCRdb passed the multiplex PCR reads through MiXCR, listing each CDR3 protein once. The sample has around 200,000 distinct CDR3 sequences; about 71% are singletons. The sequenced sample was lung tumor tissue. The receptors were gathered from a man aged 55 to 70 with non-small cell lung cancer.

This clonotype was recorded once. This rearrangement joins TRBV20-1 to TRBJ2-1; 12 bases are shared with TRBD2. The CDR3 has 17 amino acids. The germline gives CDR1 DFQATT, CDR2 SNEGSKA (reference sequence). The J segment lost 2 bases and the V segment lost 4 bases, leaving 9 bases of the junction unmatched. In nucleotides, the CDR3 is TGCAGTGCTAAATTGATGCTAGCGGGGGGGACCTACAATGAGCAGTTCTTC. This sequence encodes CSAKLMLAGGTYNEQFF.

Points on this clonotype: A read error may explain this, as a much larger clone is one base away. The CDR3 bases are TGTGCCAGCAGATGCGGACACAGAGAGACCCAGTACTTC. Its translation is CASRCGHRETQYF. The V call is TRBV5-5, the J call TRBJ2-5; a weak D match, TRBD1 (5 bases). Germline V lookup: CDR1 SGHKS, CDR2 YYEKEE (reference sequence). The CDR3 is 13 amino acids. The V and J ends lost 5 bases and 4 bases respectively, with 12 bases between them.

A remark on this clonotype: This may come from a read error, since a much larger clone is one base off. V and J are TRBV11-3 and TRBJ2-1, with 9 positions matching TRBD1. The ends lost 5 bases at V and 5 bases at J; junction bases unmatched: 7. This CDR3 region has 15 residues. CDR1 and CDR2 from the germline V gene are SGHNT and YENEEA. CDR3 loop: CASSPHRGLDNEQFF. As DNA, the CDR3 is TGTGCCAGCAGCCCTCACAGGGGGCTAGACAATGAGCAGTTCTTC.

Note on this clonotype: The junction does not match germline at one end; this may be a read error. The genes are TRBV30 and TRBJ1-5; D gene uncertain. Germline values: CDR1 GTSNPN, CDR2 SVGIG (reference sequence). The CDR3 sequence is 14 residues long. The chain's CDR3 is CAYKDGNSNQHQHF. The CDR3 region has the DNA TGTGCCTACAAAGACGGGAATAGCAATCAGCACCAGCATTTT.

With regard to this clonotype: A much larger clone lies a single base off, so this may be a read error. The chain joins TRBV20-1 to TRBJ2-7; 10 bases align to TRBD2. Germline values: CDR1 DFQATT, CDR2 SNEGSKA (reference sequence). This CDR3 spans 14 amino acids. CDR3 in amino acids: CGARAAGGLYEQYF. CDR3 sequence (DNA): TGCGGTGCTAGGGCAGCGGGGGGGCTCTACGAGCAGTACTTC.

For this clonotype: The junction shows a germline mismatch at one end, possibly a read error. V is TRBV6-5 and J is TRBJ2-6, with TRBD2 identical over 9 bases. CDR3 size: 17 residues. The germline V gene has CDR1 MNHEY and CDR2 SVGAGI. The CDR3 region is CTSSLAGASYGANVLTF. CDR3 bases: TGTACCAGCAGTTTAGCGGGGGCCAGCTATGGGGCCAACGTCCTGACTTTC.

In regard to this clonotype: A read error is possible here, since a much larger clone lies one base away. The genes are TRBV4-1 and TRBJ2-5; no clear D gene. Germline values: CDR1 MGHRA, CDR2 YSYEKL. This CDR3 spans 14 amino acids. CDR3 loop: CASGQKLAQETQYF. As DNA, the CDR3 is TGCGCCAGCGGCCAAAAACTTGCCCAAGAGACCCAGTACTTC.